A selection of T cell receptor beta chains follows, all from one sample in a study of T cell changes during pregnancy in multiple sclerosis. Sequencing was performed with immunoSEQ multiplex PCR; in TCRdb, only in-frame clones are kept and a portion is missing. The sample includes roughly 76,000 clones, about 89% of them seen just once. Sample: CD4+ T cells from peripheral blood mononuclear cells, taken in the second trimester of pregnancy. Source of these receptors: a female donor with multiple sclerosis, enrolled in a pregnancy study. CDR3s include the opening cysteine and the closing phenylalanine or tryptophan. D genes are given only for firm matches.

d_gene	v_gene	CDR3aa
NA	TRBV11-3	CASSLGLSNTGELFF
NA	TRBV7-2	CASSLPGNYGYTF
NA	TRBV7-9	CASSVMGGGLDEKLFF
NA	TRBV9	CASSPLGGVEAFF
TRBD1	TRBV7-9	CASSFPTGAENTIYF
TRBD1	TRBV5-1	CASEGQGDAGYTF
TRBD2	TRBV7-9	CASSHLTSGRYEQFF
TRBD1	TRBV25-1	CASSGKGQGQETQYF
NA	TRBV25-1	CASSDRGSPLHF
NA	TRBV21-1	CASSKARDRAFNTLFYGYTF
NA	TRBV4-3	CASSQDWGGRGMNTDTQYF
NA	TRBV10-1	CASKKLDSEQFF
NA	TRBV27	CASSAHSGGYQPQHF
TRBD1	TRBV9	CASSPSGQGPYNEQFF
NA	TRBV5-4	CASSPIGDTQYF
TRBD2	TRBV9	CASRSPGLASNEQFF
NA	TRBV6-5	CASSYSAGSVHEQYF
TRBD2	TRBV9	CASSVYASGGPTASGELFF
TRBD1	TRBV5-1	CASRGQALGNTIYF
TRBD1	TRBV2	CASGGQGYEQYF
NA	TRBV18	CASSPHRPGSRIDTQYF
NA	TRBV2	CASSGAQETQYF
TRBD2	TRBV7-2	CASSLLAGSYTQYF
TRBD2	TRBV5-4	CASSKASGGGTDTQYF
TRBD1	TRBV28	CASSLDRGGSGANVLTF
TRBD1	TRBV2	CASSRDRTMNTEAFF
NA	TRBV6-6	CASREGALSAGELFF
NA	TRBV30	CAWSVGGEQFF
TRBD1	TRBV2	CASSGDSLSNQPQHF
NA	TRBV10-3	CATEGQINYGYTF
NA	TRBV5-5	CASTQQGTEAFF
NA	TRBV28	CASRMTHVTDTQYF
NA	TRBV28	CASSLTGAYNEQFF
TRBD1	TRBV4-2	CASSQGDRTTSNQPQHF